A selection of T cell receptor beta chains follows, all from one sample in a study of pediatric ulcerative colitis. TCRdb keeps only in-frame clones here, not all; method: immunoSEQ multiplex PCR. In the table there are tens of thousands of clones, roughly two thirds of which are singletons. Sequenced material: gut tissue. The receptor source for this set is a boy aged 5-17 years with severe ulcerative colitis. Each CDR3 is given with its conserved first and last residue. D genes are given only for firm matches. Clone size is stated in some rows and not others, as once, few, many or a class when expanded.

>TRBJ1-1|.|.|TRBV23-1
TGCGCCAGCAGTCAATCAAGCGGGGGCACTGAAGCTTTCTTT
CASSQSSGGTEAFF
>TRBJ2-2|.|TRBD1|TRBV7-6
TGTGCCAGCAGCCCGGGACAGAGAACCGGGGAGCTGTTTTTT
CASSPGQRTGELFF
>TRBJ2-4|.|.|TRBV2
TGTGCCAGCACGGCATTCCCCCAAGCCAAAAACATTCAGTACTTC
CASTAFPQAKNIQYF
>TRBJ1-1|.|.|TRBV29-1
TGCAGCGTGGGCCCAGGTGTTGGGCTCTCTGAAGCTTTCTTT
CSVGPGVGLSEAFF
>TRBJ2-7|.|.|TRBV2
TGTGCCAGCACCATGCGAGAGGTGAGCTCCTACGAGCAGTACTTC
CASTMREVSSYEQYF
>TRBJ2-1|.|.|TRBV10-2
TGCGCCAGCAGTCCTTTTGGGGTCGGGAGAAATGAGCAGTTCTTC
CASSPFGVGRNEQFF
>TRBJ2-1|.|.|TRBV15
TGTGCCACCAGCGAGCAAAGCGGGACGGAGACAGGTGAGCAGTTCTTC
CATSEQSGTETGEQFF
>TRBJ2-7|.|TRBD2|TRBV15
TGTGCCACCAGCAGGCTAGCGGGGGGCAACTACGAGCAGTACTTC
CATSRLAGGNYEQYF
>TRBJ1-5|.|.|TRBV28
TGTGCCAGCAGTTTGAGTCAGCCTGGCAATCAGCCCCAGCATTTT
CASSLSQPGNQPQHF
>TRBJ1-2|.|.|TRBV30
TGTGCCTGGAGTGCACACCTAGGGGCAGCCTATGGCTACACCTTC
CAWSAHLGAAYGYTF
>TRBJ2-7|.|.|TRBV5-1
TGCGCCAGCAGCCCGCGTGTAGGGGACTACGAGCAGTACTTC
CASSPRVGDYEQYF
>TRBJ1-6|.|.|TRBV19
TGTGCCAGTACCCCAGGGGTTTGGAATTCACCCCTCCACTTT
CASTPGVWNSPLHF
>TRBJ1-5|.|TRBD1|TRBV4-1
TGCGCCAGCAGCCCCCGAGGGGCACAGGGGCACCAGCCCCAGCATTTT
CASSPRGAQGHQPQHF
>TRBJ2-3|.|.|TRBV29-1
TGCAGCGTTGTTTGGGCGGTGGGGACGCAGTATTTT
CSVVWAVGTQYF
>TRBJ2-3|.|.|TRBV5-6
TGTGCCAGCAGCTTCAACAGGGGGGGACTGGCGCAGTATTTT
CASSFNRGGLAQYF
>TRBJ2-7|.|TRBD2|TRBV2
TGTGCCAGCAGCGTAACTAGCGGGGGGACCTCCTACGAGCAGTACTTC
CASSVTSGGTSYEQYF
>TRBJ1-2|.|.|TRBV5-8
TGTGCCAGCAGCTTGGTTTCACAGGGCATCAACTATGGCTACACCTTC
CASSLVSQGINYGYTF
>TRBJ2-3|few|TRBD2|TRBV7-9
TGTGCCAGCAGCGAGACTAGCGGGGGGGTATACACAGATACGCAGTATTTT
CASSETSGGVYTDTQYF
>TRBJ2-1|.|TRBD1|TRBV7-2
TGTGCCAGCAGCCTAATGCAGGGACAGGAGCAGTTCTTC
CASSLMQGQEQFF
>TRBJ1-6|.|.|TRBV7-6
TGTGCCAGCAGCTTAGCCTCTCCGGGTTGGTGGGATTCACCCCTCCACTTT
CASSLASPGWWDSPLHF
>TRBJ1-3|.|.|TRBV19
TGTGCCAGTAGTATGGCTACAGGAATCTCTGGAAACACCATATATTTT
CASSMATGISGNTIYF
>TRBJ1-2|.|.|TRBV6-5
TGTGCCAGCAGTTCCCTGGTTGGCGATGGCTACACCTTC
CASSSLVGDGYTF
>TRBJ1-4|.|TRBD1|TRBV9
TGTGCCAGCAGCGTGACAGGGGGGAATGAAAAACTGTTTTTT
CASSVTGGNEKLFF
>TRBJ1-2|.|.|TRBV19
TGTGCCAGTAGGGGGCAGGTTTCTGCGTCGAGTGGCTACACCTTC
CASRGQVSASSGYTF
>TRBJ1-1|few|.|TRBV5-8
TGTGCCAGCAGCTTGGGTGGCAGGCCGAACACTGAAGCTTTCTTT
CASSLGGRPNTEAFF
>TRBJ2-5|.|.|TRBV5-5
TGTGCCAGCAGCTTTGCCCAAGAGACCCAGTACTTC
CASSFAQETQYF
>TRBJ1-3|.|.|TRBV13
TGTGCCAGCAGCTTAGAATGGACGGAGAGCTCTGGAAACACCATATATTTT
CASSLEWTESSGNTIYF
>TRBJ1-1|.|.|TRBV2
TGTGCCAGCAGCAAACGAGGTACTGAAGCTTTCTTT
CASSKRGTEAFF
>TRBJ1-1|once|TRBD1|TRBV28
TGTGCCAGCAGTTTATGGGGACAGGGTTTCATGACTGAAGCTTTCTTT
CASSLWGQGFMTEAFF
>TRBJ1-2|.|.|TRBV25-1
TGTGCCAGCAGTGAAGGCGGCTACTATGGCTACACCTTC
CASSEGGYYGYTF
>TRBJ1-2|.|.|TRBV6-4
TGTGCCGTAAGCAGAAGAACGTCAGCTAACTATGGCTACACCTTC
CAVSRRTSANYGYTF
>TRBJ2-5|once|.|TRBV29-1
TGCAGCGGGGATGAGGGAATGGGGAAAGAGACCCAGTACTTC
CSGDEGMGKETQYF
>TRBJ1-3|.|.|TRBV6-1
TGTGCCAGCAGTGAACCGGACCGCCGCTCTGGAAACACCATATATTTT
CASSEPDRRSGNTIYF
>TRBJ2-6|.|.|TRBV29-1
TGCAGCGTCAGGGGGGGGTCTGGGGCCAACGTCCTGACTTTC
CSVRGGSGANVLTF
>TRBJ2-1|.|.|TRBV5-1
TGCGCCAGCAGCTTGGAAGGTAGTAGGGCCAATGAGCAGTTCTTC
CASSLEGSRANEQFF
>TRBJ2-5|.|.|TRBV30
TGTGCCTGGAGTGTAGTCCTAGCTGAGACCCAGTACTTC
CAWSVVLAETQYF
>TRBJ2-4|.|.|TRBV12-5
TGTGCTAGTGGTTTGGCCGCATCGAGGGTTAGGTACTTC
CASGLAASRVRYF
>TRBJ1-4|.|TRBD1|TRBV12-5
TGTGCTAGTGGTCTTACCAGCATCTCGACAGGGGGAGAAAAACTGTTTTTT
CASGLTSISTGGEKLFF
>TRBJ1-6|medium-sized|.|TRBV18
TGTGCCAGCTCACAGTTAGAACGGAATTCACCCCTCCACTTT
CASSQLERNSPLHF